Below, one T cell receptor (beta chain) is given with its context. Its antigen is unknown. Per-nucleotide qualities are absent, and no much larger clonotype sits a single base away. This sample is part of a study of blood T cell repertoires in COVID-19 (dated by TCRdb to about 2020). A note on the overall study: The collaborator samples originated in the United States, Italy and Spain and spanned the acute and convalescent phases of COVID-19. The prospective study material was composed of cDNA or gDNA derived from T cells, B-cell-depleted T cells, or PBMCs. Subjects who had been exposed to COVID-19, were actively infected with it, or had recovered from it provided the deeply sampled blood TCRbeta repertoires that made up the dataset. A freely available public database, intended as a resource for researchers studying the immune response to SARS-CoV-2, is where the repertoires were released. The samples were drawn from two sources: the first 160 participants of the ongoing ImmuneRACE study, and fewer than 1,500 subjects contributed by 6 global collaborators. A de-identified subject ID, COVID-19 status, age in years and sex were almost always included in the sample metadata. Where available, HLA class I and class II types were obtained from metadata supplied by the sample provider rather than from assay-based typing. Results and caveats for the whole study, not just this receptor: The quantity of clinical and demographic metadata differed by source and by participant and was supplied without curation.

TCRbeta CDR3 regions were amplified from genomic DNA by means of the immunoSEQ Assay, a bias-controlled multiplex PCR. Concerning the study's data processing: The number of nucleated cells in each sample was estimated from the amplification of reference gene primers within the assay. To quantify the absolute abundance of each unique TCRbeta CDR3 rearrangement, sequence reads were collapsed and filtered. Productive Simpson clonality was computed per sample as the square root of Simpson's diversity index over productive rearrangements. As stored in TCRdb, this immuneACCESS dataset retains in-frame rearrangements with V and J assigned. A fraction of the clones does not appear; measured against another copy, unresolved V genes explain less than half of the discrepancy, and the remainder lacks a known reason. V and J calls plus clone size are reproduced from that table; the DNA served to infer D and trimming. Counted in this sample were around 200,000 clones; around 87% of them appeared once. The top ten clones comprise 2% to 3% of the sample.

Collaborating institutions collected whole blood in K2EDTA tubes following their own protocols. For TCRbeta analysis, collaborators shipped samples in one of three forms: frozen whole blood, isolated PBMCs, or DNA extracted from either of those sample types. Per the germline V gene (reference sequence), LNHDA is the CDR1 and SQIVND is the CDR2. Germline trimming: 10 bases from V, 5 bases from J; junction bases outside gene matches: 5. From the cysteine through the phenylalanine, the CDR3 covers 12 amino acids. Only the CDR3 portion is preserved as DNA: 36 bases, with reading frame beginning at the first base.

The TCR comes from a man aged 35 to 55 with active or convalescent COVID-19. Sequenced: peripheral blood. The rearrangement joined TRBV19 to TRBJ1-5, and TRBD1 aligns with 7 junction nucleotides. In nucleotide form, the sequence is TGTGCCATCCGACAGGGTGATCAGCCCCAGCATTTT. Translated, it gives CAIRQGDQPQHF.